One and the same sample provided the 10 T cell receptor beta chains below, sequenced in a study of blood T cell repertoires in COVID-19. The table came from immunoSEQ multiplex PCR; TCRdb's copy has only in-frame clones and leaves some out. In the table there are over 100,000 clones, roughly 91% of which are singletons. What was sequenced was peripheral blood. The receptors originated from a man aged 55 to 70 with COVID-19, enrolled during active disease.

The V gene is TRBV18, the J gene TRBJ1-1, with unresolved D. This CDR3 spans 14 amino acids. V gave up 2 bases and J gave up 3 bases, with 10 bases separating them. The germline CDR1 and CDR2 sequences are KGHSH and LQKENI. DNA for the CDR3: TGTGCCAGCTCACCAGGAGGGTGGGACACTGAAGCTTTCTTT. Protein: CASSPGGWDTEAFF.

The V gene is TRBV2, the J gene TRBJ2-3; D is ambiguous. From germline, CDR1 is SNHLY and CDR2 FYNNEI. CDR3 size: 13 residues. Trimming took 10 bases from V and 3 from J, leaving 14 bases between them. CDR3 nucleotide sequence: TGTGCCATACCTGATGGGCCAACAGATACGCAGTATTTT. Its translation is CAIPDGPTDTQYF.

CDR3 sequence: CASSPAGRFSYTF. The CDR3 coding sequence is TGTGCCAGCAGCCCGGCAGGGAGGTTTAGCTACACCTTC. The chain carries TRBV5-4 and TRBJ1-2; possibly TRBD1 for D (5 bases). There are 13 residues in the CDR3. V was pared by 4 bases and J by 9 bases, with 16 bases between. Germline V gene data show CDR1 as SGHNT and CDR2 as YYREEE (reference sequence).

This chain joins TRBV18 and TRBJ2-4; tentative D call: TRBD1 (5 bases). Germline lookup yields CDR1 KGHSH and CDR2 LQKENI. The length of the CDR3 is 18 residues. V lost 4 bases and J lost 0, with 19 bases in between. The CDR3 loop is CASSQVAPTVLAKNIQYF. Written as DNA, the CDR3 is TGTGCCAGCTCACAAGTTGCCCCGACAGTACTAGCCAAAAACATTCAGTACTTC.

This clone was counted once. The chain recombines TRBV5-1 with TRBJ2-5, with D unclear. Per germline, CDR1 SGHRS and CDR2 YFSETQ. CDR3 length: 12 amino acids. Between the trimmed V and J ends, which lost 4 bases and 0 bases, there was a span of 4 bases. The CDR3 here is CASSLYQETQYF. The CDR3 DNA follows: TGCGCCAGCAGCCTGTACCAAGAGACCCAGTACTTC.

J is TRBJ2-1 and V is TRBV11-2; TRBD2 matches 7 bases. The ends lost 1 base at V and 9 bases at J; junction bases unmatched: 9. The CDR3 has 15 residues. Germline V gene data show CDR1 as SGHAT and CDR2 as FQNNGV. The CDR3 bases are TGTGCCAGCAGCTTAGTTAGGCTAGCGGCCGGTGAGCAGTTCTTC. Translated, it gives CASSLVRLAAGEQFF.

This clone was seen more than once but under ten times. The chain combines TRBV6-2 or TRBV6-3 with TRBJ1-2, with unresolved D. Between the trimmed V and J ends, which lost 4 bases and 6 bases, there was a span of 12 bases. CDR3 length equals 13 residues. Germline CDR1 is MNHEY and CDR2 is SVGEGT. The CDR3 nucleotides read TGTGCCAGCAGTTTTAGTCAGGAAGATGGCTACACCTTC. This encodes CASSFSQEDGYTF.

This sequence joins TRBV5-4 and TRBJ2-3; TRBD2 agrees at 9 bases. The CDR3 sequence is 16 residues long. Germline CDR1 and CDR2: SGHNT and YYREEE (reference sequence). Trimming took 4 bases from V and 4 from J; bases not matched to a gene: 10. The CDR3 nucleotides read TGTGCCAGCAGCCCGTACAGCGGGGGGCCCTCAGATACGCAGTATTTT. It is translated as CASSPYSGGPSDTQYF.

The genes are TRBV30 and TRBJ1-6; D is unresolved. This CDR3 has 15 residues. The germline V gene has CDR1 GTSNPN and CDR2 SVGIG (reference sequence). Deletions cut 0 bases from V and 4 bases from J, with 10 bases between. In DNA, the CDR3 is TGTGCCTGGAGTGTAAAACAGCCTTATAATTCACCCCTCCACTTT. This sequence encodes CAWSVKQPYNSPLHF.

This chain connects TRBV30 to TRBJ1-1, with TRBD1 as a possible D gene (5 bases). The length of the CDR3 is 13 residues. Trimming cost V 4 bases and J 4 bases, with 13 bases left between them. Germline V gene data show CDR1 as GTSNPN and CDR2 as SVGIG (reference sequence). CDR3 sequence reads: CAWISLRGTEAFF. For the CDR3, the DNA is TGTGCCTGGATAAGTCTTAGGGGCACTGAAGCTTTCTTT. Supplemented by reference TRBV30 and TRBJ1-1, the full variable domain reads SQTIHQWPATLVQPVGSPLSLECTVEGTSNPNLYWYRQAAGRGLQLLFYSVGIGQISSEVPQNLSASRPQDRQFILSSKKLLLSDSGFYLCAWISLRGTEAFFGQGTRLTVV.